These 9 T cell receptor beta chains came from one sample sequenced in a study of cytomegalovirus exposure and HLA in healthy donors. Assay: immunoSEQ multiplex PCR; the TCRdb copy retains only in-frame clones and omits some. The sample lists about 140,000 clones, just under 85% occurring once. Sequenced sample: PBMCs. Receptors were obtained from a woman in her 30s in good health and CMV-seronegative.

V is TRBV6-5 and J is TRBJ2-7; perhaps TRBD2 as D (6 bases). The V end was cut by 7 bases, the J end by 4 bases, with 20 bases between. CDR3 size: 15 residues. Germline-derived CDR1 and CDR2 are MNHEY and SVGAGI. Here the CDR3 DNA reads TGTGCCAGCACCCCCGGGGTCACGGGAGTATACGAGCAGTACTTC. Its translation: CASTPGVTGVYEQYF.

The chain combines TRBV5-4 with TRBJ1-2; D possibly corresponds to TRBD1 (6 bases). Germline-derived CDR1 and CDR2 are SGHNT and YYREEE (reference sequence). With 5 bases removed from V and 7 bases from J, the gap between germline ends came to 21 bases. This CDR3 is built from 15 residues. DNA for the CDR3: TGTGCCAGCAGTAAGGAACCGACAGGTGTTTCTGGCTACACCTTC. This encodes CASSKEPTGVSGYTF.

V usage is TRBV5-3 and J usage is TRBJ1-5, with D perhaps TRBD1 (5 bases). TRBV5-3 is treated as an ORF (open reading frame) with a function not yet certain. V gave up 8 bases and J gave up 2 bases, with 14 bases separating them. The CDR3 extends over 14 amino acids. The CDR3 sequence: CASIRVTGNQPQHF. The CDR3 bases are TGTGCCAGCATCAGGGTCACAGGCAATCAGCCCCAGCATTTT.

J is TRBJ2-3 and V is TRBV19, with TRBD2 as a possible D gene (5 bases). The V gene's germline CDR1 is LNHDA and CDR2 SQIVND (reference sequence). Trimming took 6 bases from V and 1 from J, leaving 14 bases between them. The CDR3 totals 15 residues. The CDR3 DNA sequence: TGTGCCAGTAGGCGGGCCGTTGGGGGCACAGATACGCAGTATTTT. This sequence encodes CASRRAVGGTDTQYF.

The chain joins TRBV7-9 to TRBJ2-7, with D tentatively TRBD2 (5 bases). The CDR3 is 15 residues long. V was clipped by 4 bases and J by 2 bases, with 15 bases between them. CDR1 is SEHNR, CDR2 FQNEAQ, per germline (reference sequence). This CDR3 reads CASSSSGVGTYEQYF. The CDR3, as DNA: TGTGCCAGCAGCTCATCCGGGGTGGGTACCTACGAGCAGTACTTC.

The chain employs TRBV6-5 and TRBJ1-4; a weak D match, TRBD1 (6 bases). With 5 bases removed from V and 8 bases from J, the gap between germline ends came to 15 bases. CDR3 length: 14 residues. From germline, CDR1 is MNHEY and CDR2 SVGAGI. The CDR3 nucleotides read TGTGCCAGCAGTGCTCAGGGGTTGGTAGAAAAACTGTTTTTT. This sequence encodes CASSAQGLVEKLFF.

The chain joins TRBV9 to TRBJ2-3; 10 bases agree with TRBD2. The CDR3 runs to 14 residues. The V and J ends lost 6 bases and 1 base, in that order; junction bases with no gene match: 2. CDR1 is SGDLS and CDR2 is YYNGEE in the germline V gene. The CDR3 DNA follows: TGTGCCAGCAACCTAGCGGGGGGCACAGATACGCAGTATTTT. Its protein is CASNLAGGTDTQYF. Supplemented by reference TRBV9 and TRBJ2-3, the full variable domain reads DSGVTQTPKHLITATGQRVTLRCSPRSGDLSVYWYQQSLDQGLQFLIQYYNGEERAKGNILERFSAQQFPDLHSELNLSSLELGDSALYFCASNLAGGTDTQYFGPGTRLTVL.

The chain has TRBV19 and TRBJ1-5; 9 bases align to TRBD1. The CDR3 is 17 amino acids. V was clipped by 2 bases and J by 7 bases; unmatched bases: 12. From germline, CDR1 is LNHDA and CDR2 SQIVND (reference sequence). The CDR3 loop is CASSISRTGVTGQPQHF. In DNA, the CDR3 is TGTGCCAGTAGTATATCAAGGACAGGGGTGACGGGCCAGCCCCAGCATTTT.

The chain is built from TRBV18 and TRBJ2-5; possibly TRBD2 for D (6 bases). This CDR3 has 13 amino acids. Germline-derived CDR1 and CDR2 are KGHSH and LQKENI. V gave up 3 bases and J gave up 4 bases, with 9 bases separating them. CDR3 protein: CASSPAGRETQYF. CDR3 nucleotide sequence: TGTGCCAGCTCACCGGCGGGGAGAGAGACCCAGTACTTC.